The clone carrying this TCR beta chain has a count of ten or more. Its antigen is not known. The data were obtained in a study of T cells in Graves' hyperthyroidism and ophthalmopathy. In the study overall: At the time of initial diagnosis and before any treatment, peripheral blood was collected. Whole-study findings and limits: Ophthalmopathy was distinguished from stable hyperthyroidism by 13 V-J signatures.

From RNA transcripts, TCR beta CDR3 regions were amplified. First-round RT-PCR targeting the TCR CDR3 was performed with the HTBI primer set. TCRdb re-called the multiplex PCR reads with MiXCR, one entry per CDR3 protein. In the table there are hundreds of thousands of distinct CDR3 sequences, roughly 14% of which are singletons. Per the germline V gene, CDR1 is LNHDA and CDR2 is SQIVND (reference sequence). The CDR3 has 12 amino acids. The V end lost 7 bases, the J end lost 7 bases, and 10 bases lay between the germline ends. Fresh 10 ml peripheral blood yielded PBMCs. The rearrangement links TRBV19 to TRBJ2-2; weak D call: TRBD1 (6 bases). Material: blood. The clonotype was recovered from a woman between 40 and 55 years old with Graves' ophthalmopathy. Here the CDR3 DNA reads TGTGCCAGTAATCGGGACATCGGGGAGCTGTTTTTT. It yields the protein CASNRDIGELFF.